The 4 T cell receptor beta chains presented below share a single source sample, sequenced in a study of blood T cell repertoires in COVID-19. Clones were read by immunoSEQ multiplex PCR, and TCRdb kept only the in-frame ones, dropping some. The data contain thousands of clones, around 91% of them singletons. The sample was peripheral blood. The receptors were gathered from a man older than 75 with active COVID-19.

The DNA of the CDR3 is TGTGCCAGTAGTAACCGACAGGGCGGCAATCAGCCCCAGCATTTT. Translated: CASSNRQGGNQPQHF. The genes are TRBV19 and TRBJ1-5; 7 bases are a match to TRBD1. The CDR3 has 15 amino acids. Germline values: CDR1 LNHDA, CDR2 SQIVND (reference sequence). V shed 4 bases and J 2 bases; nucleotides not matched to a gene: 5.

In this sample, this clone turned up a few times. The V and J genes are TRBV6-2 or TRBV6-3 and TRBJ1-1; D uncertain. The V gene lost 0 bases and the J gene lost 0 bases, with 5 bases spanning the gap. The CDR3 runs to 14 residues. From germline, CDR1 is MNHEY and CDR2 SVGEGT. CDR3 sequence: CASSYSTVNTEAFF. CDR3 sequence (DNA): TGTGCCAGCAGTTACTCAACAGTGAACACTGAAGCTTTCTTT.

The CDR3 sequence is CASRLQAGEAFF. As DNA, the CDR3 is TGTGCCAGCAGACTACAGGCTGGTGAAGCTTTCTTT. The chain couples TRBV2 to TRBJ1-1; D is possibly TRBD1 (5 bases). The V end lost 6 bases, the J end lost 7 bases, and 12 bases lay between the germline ends. Germline loops: CDR1 SNHLY, CDR2 FYNNEI. CDR3 size: 12 residues.

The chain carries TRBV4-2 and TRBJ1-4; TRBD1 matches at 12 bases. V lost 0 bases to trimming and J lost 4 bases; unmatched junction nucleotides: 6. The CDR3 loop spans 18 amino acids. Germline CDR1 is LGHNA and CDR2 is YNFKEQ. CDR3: CASSQDPGQGAINEKLFF. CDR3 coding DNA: TGTGCCAGCAGCCAAGATCCGGGACAGGGGGCTATTAATGAAAAACTGTTTTTT.